A single TCR beta chain is shown here with its context. The antigen is undetermined. The entry originates in a study of cytomegalovirus exposure and HLA in healthy donors. Study-level points and caveats: TRBV6-2, TRBV6-3 and some other V segments were unresolvable in 87-base-pair reads. In an earlier analysis, about 87% or about 30%: the productive usage of most TCR beta V segments.

The V gene end was trimmed by 4 bases and the J gene end by 7 bases; junction bases not matched to a gene: 10. The germline V gene has CDR1 SGHRS and CDR2 YFSETQ. The length of the CDR3 is 14 residues. A multiplex PCR was run with 60 Vbeta primers and 13 Jbeta primers. Source study methods: A later analysis counted approximately 80 million unique TCR beta chains, about 11 million shared. Profiling relied on immunoSEQ multiplex PCR, and the TCRdb table lists in-frame clones only, not all of them. V and J calls and clone size are given by that table; D and trimming were obtained from the DNA. This sample carries 90,000 to 150,000 clones, around 80% of them seen once, and the ten largest clones take roughly 1.5%.

The sequenced sample consisted of PBMCs. The receptor comes from a woman aged 18-29 years in good health and CMV-seronegative. The J gene is TRBJ1-1, the V gene TRBV5-1; 7 nucleotides match TRBD1. The CDR3 is CASSPQGEAFEAFF. The CDR3 nucleotides are TGCGCCAGCAGCCCTCAGGGGGAGGCCTTTGAAGCTTTCTTT.